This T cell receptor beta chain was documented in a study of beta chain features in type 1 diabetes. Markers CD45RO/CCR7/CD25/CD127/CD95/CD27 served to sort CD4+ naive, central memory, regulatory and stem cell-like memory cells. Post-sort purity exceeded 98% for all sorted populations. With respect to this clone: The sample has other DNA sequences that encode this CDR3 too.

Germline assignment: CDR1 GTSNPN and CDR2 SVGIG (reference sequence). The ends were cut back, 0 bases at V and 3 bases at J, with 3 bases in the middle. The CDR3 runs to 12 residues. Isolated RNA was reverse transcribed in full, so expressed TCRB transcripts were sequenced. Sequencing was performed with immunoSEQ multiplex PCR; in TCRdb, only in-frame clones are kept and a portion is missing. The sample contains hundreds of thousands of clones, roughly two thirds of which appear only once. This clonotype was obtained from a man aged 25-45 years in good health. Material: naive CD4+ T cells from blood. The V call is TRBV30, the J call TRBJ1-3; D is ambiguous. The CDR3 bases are TGTGCCTGGAGTGTAAGTGGAAACACCATATATTTT. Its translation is CAWSVSGNTIYF. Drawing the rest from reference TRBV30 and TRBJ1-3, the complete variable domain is SQTIHQWPATLVQPVGSPLSLECTVEGTSNPNLYWYRQAAGRGLQLLFYSVGIGQISSEVPQNLSASRPQDRQFILSSKKLLLSDSGFYLCAWSVSGNTIYFGEGSWLTVV.